This entry features one T cell receptor (beta chain) sequence. The antigen is unknown. The data stem from a study of cytomegalovirus exposure and HLA in healthy donors. Study-level background: Some 91 million unique TCRs from HLA-typed donors were held in an early release of data.

Overall study findings and caveats: At a 0.05 false discovery rate, a later analysis found approximately 15,000 TCR beta sequences to be associated with HLA alleles.

Germline V gene lookup returns CDR1 MNHEY and CDR2 SVGAGI. The CDR3 covers 14 residues. Trimming left V 5 bases short and J 1 base short, with 11 bases between. The PCR employed 60 Vbeta primers together with 13 Jbeta primers. TCRdb keeps only in-frame clones here, not all; method: immunoSEQ multiplex PCR. The sample includes 100,000 to 150,000 clones, roughly 77% of them seen just once. The specimen was PBMCs. The chain joins TRBV6-5 to TRBJ1-2; D is perhaps TRBD1 (5 bases). The clonotype originates from a man aged 50 to 59 in good health and CMV-seropositive. CDR3 nucleotide sequence: TGTGCCAGCAGTCCGAACGGGGGTAACTATGGCTACACCTTC. The encoded protein is CASSPNGGNYGYTF.